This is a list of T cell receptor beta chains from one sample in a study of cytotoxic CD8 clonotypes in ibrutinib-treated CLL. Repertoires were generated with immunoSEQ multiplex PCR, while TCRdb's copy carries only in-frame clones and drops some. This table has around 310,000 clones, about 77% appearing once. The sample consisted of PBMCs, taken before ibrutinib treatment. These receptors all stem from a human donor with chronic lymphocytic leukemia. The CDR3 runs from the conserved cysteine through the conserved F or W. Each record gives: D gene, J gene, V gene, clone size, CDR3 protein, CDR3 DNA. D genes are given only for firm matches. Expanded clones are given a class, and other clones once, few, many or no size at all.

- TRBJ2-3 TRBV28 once CASNQMNSWGPDTQYF TGTGCCAGCAACCAGATGAACAGTTGGGGCCCAGATACGCAGTATTTT
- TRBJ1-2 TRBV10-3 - CAISESSGRFYTF TGTGCCATCAGTGAGTCTTCCGGCCGCTTCTACACCTTC
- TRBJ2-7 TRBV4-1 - CASSQDASYEQYF TGCGCCAGCAGCCAAGATGCGAGTTACGAGCAGTACTTC
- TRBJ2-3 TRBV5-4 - CASSLNANTDTQYF TGTGCCAGCAGCTTGAACGCAAACACAGATACGCAGTATTTT
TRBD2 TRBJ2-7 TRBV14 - CASRPGTSGYSEQYF TGTGCCAGCAGACCTGGGACTAGCGGATATAGCGAGCAGTACTTC
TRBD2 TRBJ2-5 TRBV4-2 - CASSQDGETRGGTNEETQYF TGTGCCAGCAGCCAAGATGGCGAGACCCGTGGCGGGACTAATGAAGAGACCCAGTACTTC
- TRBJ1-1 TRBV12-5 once CASGSRPTVLNTEAFF TGTGCTAGTGGCTCGAGACCAACCGTACTGAACACTGAAGCTTTCTTT
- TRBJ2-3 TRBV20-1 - CSASLVDTQYF TGCAGTGCTAGTCTCGTCGATACGCAGTATTTT
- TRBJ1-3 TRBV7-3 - CASSLTPPASGNTIYF TGTGCCAGCAGCTTAACCCCTCCGGCCTCTGGAAACACCATATATTTT
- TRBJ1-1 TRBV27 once CASSLGVTANTEAFF TGTGCCAGCAGTTTAGGGGTGACTGCGAACACTGAAGCTTTCTTT
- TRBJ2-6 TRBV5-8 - CASSLAVTHSGANVLTF TGTGCCAGCAGCTTGGCCGTTACTCACTCTGGGGCCAACGTCCTGACTTTC
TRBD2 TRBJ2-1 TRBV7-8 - CASSVIAGNYYNEQFF TGTGCCAGCAGCGTAATAGCGGGAAACTACTACAATGAGCAGTTCTTC
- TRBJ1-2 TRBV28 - CASSFLGLRYGYTF TGTGCCAGCAGTTTTCTGGGATTGAGGTATGGCTACACCTTC
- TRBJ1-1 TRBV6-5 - CASRATVNTEAFF TGTGCCAGCAGGGCGACGGTGAACACTGAAGCTTTCTTT
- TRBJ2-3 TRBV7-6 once CASSERPPRWGTDTQYF TGTGCCAGCAGCGAAAGGCCGCCGCGCTGGGGCACAGATACGCAGTATTTT
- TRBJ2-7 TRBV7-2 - CASSFPGHHEQYF TGTGCCAGCAGCTTCCCGGGACATCACGAGCAGTACTTC
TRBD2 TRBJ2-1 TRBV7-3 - CASSLLAGAANEQFF TGTGCCAGCAGCCTACTAGCGGGAGCAGCCAATGAGCAGTTCTTC
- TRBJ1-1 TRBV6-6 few CATYRGEAFF TGTGCCACTTACCGGGGTGAAGCTTTCTTT
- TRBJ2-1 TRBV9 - CASSVEGQSYNEQFF TGTGCCAGCAGCGTAGAGGGCCAGAGCTACAATGAGCAGTTCTTC
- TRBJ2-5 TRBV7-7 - CASSLEGLMETQYF TGTGCTAGCAGCTTAGAGGGTCTCATGGAGACCCAGTACTTC
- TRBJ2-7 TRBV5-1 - CASSLGQLFDEQYF TGCGCCAGCAGCTTGGGCCAGCTCTTCGACGAGCAGTACTTC
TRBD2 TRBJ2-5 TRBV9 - CASSEPGLAGGETQYF TGTGCCAGCAGCGAACCGGGACTAGCGGGAGGAGAGACCCAGTACTTC
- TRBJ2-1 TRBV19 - CASSLTLANEQFF TGTGCCAGTAGTCTAACCTTAGCAAATGAGCAGTTCTTC
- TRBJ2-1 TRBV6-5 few CASSDTGYEQFF TGTGCCAGCAGTGATACAGGATACGAGCAGTTCTTC
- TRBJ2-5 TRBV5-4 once CASSLQATETQYF TGTGCCAGCAGCTTGCAGGCTACCGAGACCCAGTACTTC
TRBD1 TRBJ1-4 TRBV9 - CASSPRQGADEKLFF TGTGCCAGCAGCCCCAGACAGGGGGCGGATGAAAAACTGTTTTTT
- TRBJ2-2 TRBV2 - CASRGNTGELFF TGTGCCAGCAGGGGTAACACCGGGGAGCTGTTTTTT
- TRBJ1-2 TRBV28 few CASSKLNTQGHDGYTF TGTGCCAGCAGCAAACTCAATACACAGGGCCATGATGGCTACACCTTC
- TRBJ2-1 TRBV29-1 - CSVPRGSSYNEQFF TGCAGCGTTCCCCGGGGGAGCTCCTACAATGAGCAGTTCTTC
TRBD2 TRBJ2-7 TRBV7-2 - CASSLVSGGASGEQYF TGTGCCAGCAGCTTAGTAAGTGGAGGAGCTAGCGGCGAGCAGTACTTC
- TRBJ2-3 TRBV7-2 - CASSPGSRSTDTQYF TGTGCCAGCAGCCCCGGGTCGAGGAGCACAGATACGCAGTATTTT
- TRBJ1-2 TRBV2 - CASREDTSNYGYTF TGTGCCAGCAGGGAGGACACCTCTAACTATGGCTACACCTTC
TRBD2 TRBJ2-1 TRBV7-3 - CASSLTGRTSGNEQFF TGTGCCAGCAGCTTAACGGGCCGGACTAGCGGGAATGAGCAGTTCTTC
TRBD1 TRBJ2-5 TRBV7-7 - CASSLGTAEETQYF TGTGCTAGCAGCTTAGGGACAGCAGAAGAGACCCAGTACTTC
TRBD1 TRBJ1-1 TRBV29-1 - CSVLQGALGTEAFF TGCAGCGTGTTACAGGGGGCGCTGGGCACTGAAGCTTTCTTT
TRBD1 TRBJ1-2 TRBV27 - CASSPRWDRILSYTF TGTGCCAGCAGTCCCCGATGGGACAGGATTCTTAGCTACACCTTC
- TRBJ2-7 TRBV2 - CASLEGYEQYF TGTGCCAGCCTGGAAGGTTACGAGCAGTACTTC
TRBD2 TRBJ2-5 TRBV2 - CASSEISRRSSREAQYF TGTGCCAGCAGTGAAATTAGTCGCCGAAGTAGCCGGGAGGCCCAGTACTTC
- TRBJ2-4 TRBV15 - CATSKQQELGNIQYF TGTGCCACCAGCAAACAACAGGAGCTTGGAAACATTCAGTACTTC
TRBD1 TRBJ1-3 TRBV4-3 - CASSQDRGLSGNTIYF TGCGCCAGCAGCCAGGACAGGGGGCTCTCTGGAAACACCATATATTTT
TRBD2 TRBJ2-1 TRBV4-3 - CASSQLVAGPNYNEQFF TGCGCCAGCAGCCAGTTAGTAGCGGGGCCCAATTACAATGAGCAGTTCTTC
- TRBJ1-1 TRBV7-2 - CASSVRAMNTEAFF TGTGCCAGCAGCGTACGAGCGATGAACACTGAAGCTTTCTTT
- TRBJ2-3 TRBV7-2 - CASSFPGTYTGRTQYF TGTGCCAGCAGCTTCCCCGGGACTTACACCGGGCGCACGCAGTATTTT
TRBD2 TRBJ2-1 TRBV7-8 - CASSLGLAGVGEQFF TGTGCCAGCAGCTTGGGGCTAGCGGGAGTTGGTGAGCAGTTCTTC
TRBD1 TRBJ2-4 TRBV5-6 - CASSLSPGGLKNIQYF TGTGCCAGCAGCTTGTCGCCAGGGGGCCTCAAAAACATTCAGTACTTC
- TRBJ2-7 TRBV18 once CASSRLGGLEQYF TGTGCCAGCTCCCGTCTGGGGGGGCTCGAGCAGTACTTC
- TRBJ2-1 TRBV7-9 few CASSPGIHNEQFF TGTGCCAGCAGCCCCGGGATCCACAATGAGCAGTTCTTC
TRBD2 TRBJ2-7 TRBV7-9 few CASSGLLAGKTYEQYF TGTGCCAGCAGCGGGCTACTAGCGGGAAAAACCTACGAGCAGTACTTC
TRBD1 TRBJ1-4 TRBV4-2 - CASSQAEGAGEKLFF TGTGCCAGCAGCCAAGCGGAGGGGGCGGGTGAAAAACTGTTTTTT
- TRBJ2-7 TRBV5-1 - CASSQEGRPYEQYF TGCGCCAGCAGCCAAGAGGGCCGCCCCTACGAGCAGTACTTC
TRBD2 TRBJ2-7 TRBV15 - CATSRDALAASYEQYF TGTGCCACCAGCAGAGATGCCCTAGCGGCTTCCTACGAGCAGTACTTC
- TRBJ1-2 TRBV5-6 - CASSSMGVSGYTF TGTGCCAGCAGCTCGATGGGGGTCTCTGGCTACACCTTC
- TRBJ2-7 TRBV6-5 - CASSYSSGPPFEYF TGTGCCAGCAGTTACTCGAGCGGGCCACCGTTTGAGTACTTC
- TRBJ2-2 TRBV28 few CASSSGTSQTGELFF TGTGCCAGCAGTTCCGGGACATCCCAGACCGGGGAGCTGTTTTTT